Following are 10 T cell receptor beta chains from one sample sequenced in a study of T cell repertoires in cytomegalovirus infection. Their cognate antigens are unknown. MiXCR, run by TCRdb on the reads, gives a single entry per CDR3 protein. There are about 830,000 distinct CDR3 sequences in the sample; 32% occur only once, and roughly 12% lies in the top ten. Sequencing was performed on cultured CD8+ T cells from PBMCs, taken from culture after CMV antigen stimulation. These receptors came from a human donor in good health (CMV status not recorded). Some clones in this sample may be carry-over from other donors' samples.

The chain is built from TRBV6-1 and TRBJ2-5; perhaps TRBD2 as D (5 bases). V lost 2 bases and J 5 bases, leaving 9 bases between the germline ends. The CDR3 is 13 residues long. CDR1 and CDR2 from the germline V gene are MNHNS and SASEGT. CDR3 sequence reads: CASSENSGETQYF. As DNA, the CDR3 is TGTGCCAGCAGTGAAAATTCGGGGGAGACCCAGTACTTC.

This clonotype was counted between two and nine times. CDR3 protein: CASSNPVSGDGTQYF. The CDR3 DNA is TGTGCCAGCAGCAACCCTGTTAGCGGAGATGGGACCCAGTACTTC. This sequence joins TRBV7-8 and TRBJ2-5; D perhaps matches TRBD2 (6 bases). Germline assignment: CDR1 SGHVS and CDR2 FQNEAQ. The CDR3 totals 15 residues. Between the trimmed V and J ends, which lost 5 bases and 7 bases, there was a span of 20 bases.

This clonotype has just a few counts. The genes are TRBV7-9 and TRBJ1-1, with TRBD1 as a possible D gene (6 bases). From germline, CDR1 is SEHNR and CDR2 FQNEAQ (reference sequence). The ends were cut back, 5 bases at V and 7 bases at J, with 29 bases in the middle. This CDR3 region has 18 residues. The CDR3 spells CASSPKTPKGDRRGEAFF. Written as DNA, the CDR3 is TGTGCCAGCAGCCCTAAAACTCCCAAGGGGGACCGACGAGGTGAAGCTTTCTTT.

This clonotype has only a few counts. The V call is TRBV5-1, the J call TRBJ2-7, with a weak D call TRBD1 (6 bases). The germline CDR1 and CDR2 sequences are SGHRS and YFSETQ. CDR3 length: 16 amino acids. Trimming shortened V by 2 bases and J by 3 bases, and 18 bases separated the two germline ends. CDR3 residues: CASSFSTGMRDYEQYF. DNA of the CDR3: TGCGCCAGCAGCTTTAGTACAGGGATGAGGGACTACGAGCAGTACTTC.

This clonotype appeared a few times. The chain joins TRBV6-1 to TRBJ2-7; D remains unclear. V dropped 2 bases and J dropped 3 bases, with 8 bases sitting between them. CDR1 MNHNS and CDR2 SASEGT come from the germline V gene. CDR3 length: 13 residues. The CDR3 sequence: CASSEQVVYEQYV. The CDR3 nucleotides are TGTGCCAGCAGTGAACAGGTAGTCTACGAGCAGTACGTC.

CDR3 DNA sequence: TGTGCCACCAAGGGGGAAATCGGGGAGCTGTTTTTT. Translation gives CATKGEIGELFF. This chain joins TRBV24-1 and TRBJ2-2; D is possibly TRBD1 (6 bases). The CDR3 sequence is 12 residues long. The germline V gene has CDR1 KGHDR and CDR2 SFDVKD. V dropped 8 bases and J dropped 7 bases, with 10 bases sitting between them.

The CDR3 coding sequence is TGTGCCAGCAGCACCGGGACAGGGGGTGGTGAGCAGTTCTTC. Protein sequence: CASSTGTGGGEQFF. The V gene is TRBV11-2, the J gene TRBJ2-1, with TRBD1 matching 11 bases. The length of the CDR3 is 14 residues. J lost 9 bases, V lost 5 bases, and 6 bases had no gene match. Germline-derived CDR1 and CDR2 are SGHAT and FQNNGV. The whole variable domain, remainder taken from reference TRBV11-2 and TRBJ2-1, is EAGVAQSPRYKIIEKRQSVAFWCNPISGHATLYWYQQILGQGPKLLIQFQNNGVVDDSQLPKDRFSAERLKGVDSTLKIQPAKLEDSAVYLCASSTGTGGGEQFFGPGTRLTVL.

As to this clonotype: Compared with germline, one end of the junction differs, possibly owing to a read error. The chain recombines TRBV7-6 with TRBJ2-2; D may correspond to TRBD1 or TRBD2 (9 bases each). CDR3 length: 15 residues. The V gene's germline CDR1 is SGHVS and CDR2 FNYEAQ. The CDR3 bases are TGTGCTAGCAGCCTAGCGGGACAGGGACCCGGGGAGCTGTTTTTT. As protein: CASSLAGQGPGELFF.

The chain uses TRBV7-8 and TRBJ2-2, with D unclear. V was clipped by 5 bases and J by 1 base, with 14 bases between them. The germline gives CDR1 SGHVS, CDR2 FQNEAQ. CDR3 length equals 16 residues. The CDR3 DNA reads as TGTGCCAGCAGCCTCCTGCCACTCAAGAACACCGGGGAGCTGTTTTTT. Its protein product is CASSLLPLKNTGELFF.

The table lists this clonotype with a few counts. Here the CDR3 DNA reads TGTGCCAGCATCCTCCCCGGGGGAAGCACTGAAGCTTTCTTT. Translating gives CASILPGGSTEAFF. This chain links TRBV7-9 with TRBJ1-1, with D maybe TRBD1 (5 bases). Germline CDR1 and CDR2: SEHNR and FQNEAQ (reference sequence). V was clipped by 7 bases and J by 4 bases, with 16 bases between them. The CDR3 length is 14 residues.